This entry lists 23 T cell receptor beta chains sequenced from one sample in a study of T cell responses to AZD1222 COVID-19 vaccine. This table comes from immunoSEQ multiplex PCR, and its TCRdb copy is limited to in-frame clones, with some not included. The table records about 61,000 clones, about 81% of them present only once. Material: peripheral blood, obtained 28 days after the second AZD1222 dose. Source of these receptors: an adult who received the AZD1222 COVID-19 vaccine.

This chain links TRBV24-1 with TRBJ1-5; D is possibly TRBD1 (6 bases). In germline, CDR1 is KGHDR, CDR2 SFDVKD. V dropped 4 bases and J dropped 3 bases, with 12 bases sitting between them. CDR3 size: 15 residues. CDR3 in amino acids: CATSDPGQLNQPQHF. CDR3 coding DNA: TGTGCCACCAGTGACCCGGGACAACTCAATCAGCCCCAGCATTTT.

The chain recombines TRBV2 with TRBJ1-6; D unclear. This CDR3 contains 16 residues. Germline values: CDR1 SNHLY, CDR2 FYNNEI. V was cut by 4 bases and J by 5 bases, with 15 bases left in between. In DNA, the CDR3 is TGTGCCAGCAGTGTAAGGGCCCAAAGGAATAATTCACCCCTCCACTTT. Residues: CASSVRAQRNNSPLHF.

This chain joins TRBV4-2 and TRBJ1-1; TRBD1 aligns across 7 bases. CDR1 and CDR2 (germline): LGHNA, YNFKEQ. The CDR3 length is 15 residues. Losses at the gene ends were 2 bases for V and 8 bases for J; bases not matched to a gene: 11. CDR3 residues: CASSQRLTGDWEAFF. The CDR3, as DNA: TGTGCCAGCAGCCAACGCCTCACAGGGGATTGGGAAGCTTTCTTT.

V gene TRBV2 combines with J gene TRBJ1-6; the D gene is possibly TRBD1 (6 bases). With 7 bases removed from V and 15 bases from J, the gap between germline ends came to 19 bases. This CDR3 has 13 amino acids. Germline V gene sequence: CDR1 SNHLY, CDR2 FYNNEI. CDR3 nucleotides: TGTGCCAGCAATATAGGGGGTAATTTACTCCTCCACTTT. Translation gives CASNIGGNLLLHF.

This clone was detected only once. This chain uses TRBV12-3 or TRBV12-4 with TRBJ2-7, with D hard to call. The ends were cut back, 0 bases at V and 4 bases at J, with 7 bases in the middle. The CDR3 loop spans 13 amino acids. This CDR3 reads CASSLAGMYEQYF. The CDR3 coding sequence is TGTGCCAGCAGTTTAGCGGGCATGTACGAGCAGTACTTC.

A single count supports this clone. This chain connects TRBV14 to TRBJ2-1, with TRBD2 as a possible D gene (5 bases). CDR1 is SGHDN, CDR2 FVKESK, per germline. This CDR3 has 13 residues. Trimming shortened V by 0 bases and J by 9 bases, and 9 bases separated the two germline ends. CDR3 nucleotides: TGTGCCAGCAGCCAAGACCCCCGGGGTGAGCAGTTCTTC. Amino acids: CASSQDPRGEQFF. The full variable domain, in which reference TRBV14 and TRBJ2-1 provide the parts outside the CDR3, is EAGVTQFPSHSVIEKGQTVTLRCDPISGHDNLYWYRRVMGKEIKFLLHFVKESKQDESGMPNNRFLAERTGGTYSTLKVQPAELEDSGVYFCASSQDPRGEQFFGPGTRLTVL.

This chain uses TRBV19 with TRBJ1-5; the D gene is possibly TRBD1 (5 bases). Looked up from germline, CDR1 is LNHDA and CDR2 is SQIVND (reference sequence). V lost 3 bases and J lost 2, with 11 bases in between. The CDR3 loop spans 15 amino acids. The CDR3 loop is CASSMSREGNQPQHF. The CDR3 nucleotides read TGTGCCAGTAGTATGTCCAGGGAGGGCAATCAGCCCCAGCATTTT.

This clone showed up just once. The V call is TRBV19, the J call TRBJ2-7; D is possibly TRBD1 (5 bases). The V end lost 5 bases, the J end lost 5 bases, and 19 bases lay between the germline ends. From germline, CDR1 is LNHDA and CDR2 SQIVND (reference sequence). The CDR3 contains 15 residues. The DNA for the CDR3 is TGTGCCAGTAGTTCCCAACAGGATAGCAGCCACGAGCAGTACTTC. It translates to CASSSQQDSSHEQYF.

V gene TRBV3-1 (or the pseudogene TRBV3-2) combines with J gene TRBJ1-5, with D possibly matching TRBD1 (5 bases). Germline V gives CDR1 LGHDT, CDR2 YNNKEL (reference sequence). The ends were cut back, 1 base at V and 5 bases at J, with 12 bases in the middle. The CDR3 totals 15 residues. The DNA for the CDR3 is TGTGCCAGCAGCCAAGTGGCAGGGACCGATCAGCCCCAGCATTTT. Translated: CASSQVAGTDQPQHF.

The V and J genes are TRBV7-8 and TRBJ1-3; 10 bases line up with TRBD1. The J segment lost 3 bases and the V segment lost 3 bases, leaving 5 bases of the junction unmatched. This CDR3 comprises 16 residues. Germline V lookup: CDR1 SGHVS, CDR2 FQNEAQ. This chain's CDR3 is CASSFPGTGVGNTIYF. The CDR3 DNA sequence: TGTGCCAGCAGCTTTCCCGGGACAGGGGTTGGAAACACCATATATTTT.

The chain couples TRBV6-2 or TRBV6-3 to TRBJ2-1; 9 nucleotides match TRBD2. V was clipped by 2 bases and J by 11 bases; unmatched bases: 13. Germline V CDR1 and CDR2: MNHEY, SVGEGT. The CDR3 consists of 16 residues. CDR3 DNA sequence: TGTGCCAGCAGTTACGATCACACTAGCGGGTCGGATCAGCAGTTCTTC. It yields the protein CASSYDHTSGSDQQFF.

V and J are TRBV27 and TRBJ1-6, with D possibly being TRBD1 (5 bases). CDR1 and CDR2 from the germline V gene are MNHEY and SMNVEV (reference sequence). This CDR3 spans 16 amino acids. Trimming took off 6 bases at V and 5 bases at J, with 17 bases between the two ends. CDR3 residues: CASSPRDWYNNSPLHF. The DNA for the CDR3 is TGTGCCAGCAGCCCTCGGGACTGGTACAATAATTCACCCCTCCACTTT.

This clone was seen a handful of times. V and J are TRBV28 and TRBJ2-1; no clear D. The CDR3 length is 14 residues. The germline CDR1 and CDR2 sequences are MDHEN and SYDVKM. V shed 8 bases and J shed 0 bases, with 11 bases lying between them. The CDR3 DNA is TGTGCCAGCTCGTATTGGAGCTCCTACAATGAGCAGTTCTTC. It specifies CASSYWSSYNEQFF. Full variable domain (remainder filled in from reference TRBV28 and TRBJ2-1): DVKVTQSSRYLVKRTGEKVFLECVQDMDHENMFWYRQDPGLGLRLIYFSYDVKMKEKGDIPEGYSVSREKKERFSLILESASTNQTSMYLCASSYWSSYNEQFFGPGTRLTVL.

CDR3 protein: CASYTNENYGYTF. The CDR3, as DNA: TGTGCCAGTTACACTAACGAGAACTATGGCTACACCTTC. The chain is built from TRBV19 and TRBJ1-2; D remains unclear. V dropped 8 bases and J dropped 2 bases, with 12 bases sitting between them. Germline values: CDR1 LNHDA, CDR2 SQIVND (reference sequence). The CDR3 sequence is 13 residues long.

The chain couples TRBV23-1 to TRBJ2-7; tentatively, D is TRBD2 (5 bases). TRBV23-1 is flagged as an ORF with uncertain function. CDR3 length: 15 amino acids. V lost 5 bases and J lost 0, with 14 bases in between. The CDR3 sequence is CASSCGPLFSYEQYF. CDR3 sequence (DNA): TGCGCCAGCAGTTGCGGGCCACTATTCTCCTACGAGCAGTACTTC.

On this clone: An end of the junction differs from the germline gene, which may be a read error. Here the CDR3 reads CASSGPPAGQGVGKF. For the CDR3, the DNA is TGTGCCAGCAGCGGGCCCCCGGCGGGACAGGGCGTGGGGAAGTTT. The chain joins TRBV5-6 to TRBJ2-3; 9 positions agree with TRBD1. Germline lookup yields CDR1 SGHDT and CDR2 YYEEEE. The CDR3 is 15 amino acids.

This chain connects TRBV6-5 to TRBJ1-1, with 7 bases aligning to TRBD1. V dropped 5 bases and J dropped 5; count of bases not matched to a gene: 8. The CDR3 totals 14 residues. Germline loops: CDR1 MNHEY, CDR2 SVGAGI. The CDR3 DNA reads TGTGCCAGCAGTCCACAGGGGAGGGAGACTGAAGCTTTCTTT. Translated: CASSPQGRETEAFF.

The rearrangement joins TRBV5-1 to TRBJ2-7; D call uncertain. V was clipped by 1 base and J by 0 bases, with 14 bases between them. There are 16 residues in the CDR3. The germline CDR1 and CDR2 sequences are SGHRS and YFSETQ. The CDR3 loop reads CASSLNPGSSSYEQYF. DNA of the CDR3: TGCGCCAGCAGCTTGAACCCGGGCTCCTCCTCCTACGAGCAGTACTTC.

The V gene is TRBV5-1, the J gene TRBJ2-3; 7 positions agree with TRBD2. V lost 3 bases, J lost 5 bases, and 6 bases stayed unmatched. The CDR3 sequence is 14 residues long. Germline CDR1 is SGHRS and CDR2 is YFSETQ. Here the CDR3 reads CASSSGLDGDTQYF. The CDR3 DNA sequence: TGCGCCAGCAGCTCTGGACTAGACGGAGATACGCAGTATTTT. The full variable domain, with the rest looked up from reference TRBV5-1 and TRBJ2-3, is KAGVTQTPRYLIKTRGQQVTLSCSPISGHRSVSWYQQTPGQGLQFLFEYFSETQRNKGNFPGRFSGRQFSNSRSEMNVSTLELGDSALYLCASSSGLDGDTQYFGPGTRLTVL.

V usage is TRBV11-2 and J usage is TRBJ2-1; D remains ambiguous. The V gene's germline CDR1 is SGHAT and CDR2 FQNNGV. V dropped 0 bases and J dropped 6 bases, with 15 bases sitting between them. The CDR3 is 16 amino acids. The CDR3 DNA reads as TGTGCCAGCAGCTTAGATCTAAAGGATAGATTCAATGAGCAGTTCTTC. It specifies CASSLDLKDRFNEQFF.

The rearrangement links TRBV11-2 to TRBJ2-7; TRBD2 matches at 10 bases. This CDR3 region has 15 residues. After removal of 3 bases from V and 1 base from J, the junction contained 3 bases not matched to a gene. Germline CDR1 and CDR2: SGHAT and FQNNGV. As DNA, the CDR3 is TGTGCCAGCAGCTTCTTGACTAGCGGGTCCTACGAGCAGTACTTC. It yields the protein CASSFLTSGSYEQYF.

The rearrangement links TRBV7-3 to TRBJ2-2, with TRBD1 matching 11 bases. The CDR3 loop spans 19 amino acids. Per the germline V gene, CDR1 is SGHTA and CDR2 is FQGTGA. V lost 2 bases and J lost 0; bases outside the gene matches: 8. CDR3 in DNA: TGTGCCAGCAGCTTATTTTATCGGACAGGGGGCCCGAACACCGGGGAGCTGTTTTTT. This gives the protein CASSLFYRTGGPNTGELFF.

The chain couples TRBV2 to TRBJ1-1; no firm D call. V was shortened by 6 bases and J by 3 bases, with 8 bases between the two germline ends. The germline CDR1 and CDR2 sequences are SNHLY and FYNNEI. The CDR3 extends over 12 amino acids. The CDR3 DNA follows: TGTGCCAGCAGACAGTCCGACACTGAAGCTTTCTTT. Its translation: CASRQSDTEAFF. Variable domain in full (rest from reference TRBV2 and TRBJ1-1): EPEVTQTPSHQVTQMGQEVILRCVPISNHLYFYWYRQILGQKVEFLVSFYNNEISEKSEIFDDQFSVERPDGSNFTLKIRSTKLEDSAMYFCASRQSDTEAFFGQGTRLTVV.